One sample yielded the 21 T cell receptor beta chains listed below, sequenced in a study of glioma-infiltrating T cells after dendritic cell vaccination. Measured with immunoSEQ multiplex PCR; TCRdb has only the in-frame clones, and not every one. The sample has approximately 36,000 clones, almost 85% seen once. The starting material was blood, obtained before dendritic cell vaccination. These receptor sequences come from a human donor with glioblastoma.

This clone is a singleton in its sample. The chain is built from TRBV9 and TRBJ2-5, with TRBD2 matching over 8 bases. Germline loops: CDR1 SGDLS, CDR2 YYNGEE. This CDR3 has 15 amino acids. The J segment lost 5 bases and the V segment lost 0 bases, leaving 6 bases of the junction unmatched. Here the CDR3 reads CASSVGISGEETQYF. CDR3 bases: TGTGCCAGCAGCGTAGGAATTAGCGGGGAGGAGACCCAGTACTTC. The full variable domain, in which reference TRBV9 and TRBJ2-5 provide the parts outside the CDR3, is DSGVTQTPKHLITATGQRVTLRCSPRSGDLSVYWYQQSLDQGLQFLIQYYNGEERAKGNILERFSAQQFPDLHSELNLSSLELGDSALYFCASSVGISGEETQYFGPGTRLLVL.

V is TRBV27 and J is TRBJ2-3; 8 bases map to TRBD1. The CDR3 loop spans 16 amino acids. The V segment lost 6 bases and the J segment 5 bases; nucleotides outside the gene matches: 13. The V gene's germline CDR1 is MNHEY and CDR2 SMNVEV (reference sequence). In DNA, the CDR3 is TGTGCCAGCAGACCTCGACCCAGGGGGCATGAAGATACGCAGTATTTT. Residues: CASRPRPRGHEDTQYF.

The sample holds one count of this clone. This rearrangement joins TRBV30 to TRBJ2-3; 7 bases fit TRBD1. V dropped 4 bases and J dropped 2; count of bases not matched to a gene: 9. Germline values: CDR1 GTSNPN, CDR2 SVGIG (reference sequence). The CDR3 length is 15 residues. This CDR3 reads CAWTVRQGSTDTQYF. Written as DNA, the CDR3 is TGTGCCTGGACCGTGCGACAGGGATCCACAGATACGCAGTATTTT.

This rearrangement joins TRBV4-2 to TRBJ1-6; 8 bases map to TRBD1. The CDR3 sequence is 15 residues long. Looked up from germline, CDR1 is LGHNA and CDR2 is YNFKEQ. The V segment lost 0 bases and the J segment 9 bases; nucleotides outside the gene matches: 4. In DNA form, the CDR3 reads TGTGCCAGCAGCCAAGACAGGGGGCGGGGTTCACCCCTCCACTTT. Translated, it gives CASSQDRGRGSPLHF.

The chain uses TRBV6-5 and TRBJ1-1; D not resolved. Trimming stripped 0 bases from V and 3 bases from J, with 11 bases between. This CDR3 comprises 15 residues. Per the germline V gene, CDR1 is MNHEY and CDR2 is SVGAGI. The CDR3 region has the DNA TGTGCCAGCAGTTACTCGAATCGGGGAGACACTGAAGCTTTCTTT. Translating gives CASSYSNRGDTEAFF.

CDR3 loop: CASSSGLAYSDTQYF. DNA of the CDR3: TGTGCCAGCAGTTCGGGACTAGCGTATTCAGATACGCAGTATTTT. The chain recombines TRBV11-3 with TRBJ2-3; 10 bases are shared with TRBD2. The CDR3 runs 15 residues. Germline CDR1 reads SGHNT; CDR2 reads YENEEA. J lost 4 bases, V lost 6 bases, and 7 bases had no gene match.

The rearrangement links TRBV14 to TRBJ2-3; the D is unclear. In germline, CDR1 is SGHDN, CDR2 FVKESK. V lost 1 base and J 2 bases, leaving 13 bases between the germline ends. This CDR3 is built from 16 residues. The CDR3 DNA follows: TGTGCCAGCAGCCAAGTACGGTCTATCTACACAGATACGCAGTATTTT. Amino acids: CASSQVRSIYTDTQYF. Combining the CDR3 with reference TRBV14 and TRBJ2-3 gives the whole variable domain EAGVTQFPSHSVIEKGQTVTLRCDPISGHDNLYWYRRVMGKEIKFLLHFVKESKQDESGMPNNRFLAERTGGTYSTLKVQPAELEDSGVYFCASSQVRSIYTDTQYFGPGTRLTVL.

This clone has only one observation. The chain has TRBV5-6 and TRBJ2-7; 8 nucleotides agree with TRBD1. The CDR3 has 14 amino acids. V shed 5 bases and J 4 bases; nucleotides not matched to a gene: 8. From germline, CDR1 is SGHDT and CDR2 YYEEEE. Here the CDR3 DNA reads TGTGCCAGCAGTCCGGGACAGGTCGAATACGAGCAGTACTTC. As protein: CASSPGQVEYEQYF.

V and J are TRBV5-6 and TRBJ1-1, with D uncertain. The CDR3 runs to 15 residues. Trimming shortened V by 4 bases and J by 0 bases, and 13 bases separated the two germline ends. In germline, CDR1 is SGHDT, CDR2 YYEEEE. The CDR3 nucleotides read TGTGCCAGCAGCCCGGGGAAGGGAATGAACACTGAAGCTTTCTTT. Amino acids: CASSPGKGMNTEAFF. Filled out from reference TRBV5-6 and TRBJ1-1, the complete variable domain reads DAGVTQSPTHLIKTRGQQVTLRCSPKSGHDTVSWYQQALGQGPQFIFQYYEEEERQRGNFPDRFSGHQFPNYSSELNVNALLLGDSALYLCASSPGKGMNTEAFFGQGTRLTVV.

This chain links TRBV29-1 with TRBJ2-5; 7 positions agree with TRBD1. CDR3 length: 14 residues. CDR1 and CDR2 from the germline V gene are SQVTM and ANQGSEA. Trimming took 5 bases from V and 1 from J; bases not matched to a gene: 7. As DNA, the CDR3 is TGCAGCGTTTCGAGGGGGCGTCCCCAAGAGACCCAGTACTTC. It translates to CSVSRGRPQETQYF.

The V gene is TRBV9, the J gene TRBJ1-1, with TRBD1 as a possible D gene (6 bases). This CDR3 is built from 16 residues. Germline CDR1 SGDLS, CDR2 YYNGEE. Trimming left V 0 bases short and J 4 bases short, with 16 bases between. The CDR3 coding sequence is TGTGCCAGCAGCGTAGCGCAACCAGGGGCGGGCACTGAAGCTTTCTTT. Protein sequence: CASSVAQPGAGTEAFF.

This rearrangement joins TRBV5-6 to TRBJ1-4; 9 bases line up with TRBD1. This CDR3 is 14 amino acids long. The germline V gene encodes CDR1 SGHDT and CDR2 YYEEEE. V gave up 4 bases and J gave up 17 bases; unmatched junction bases: 15. The CDR3 DNA follows: TGTGCCAGCAGCCCCCTGACAGGGGGAGAAGGATTCTTTTTT. This encodes CASSPLTGGEGFFF.

The V gene is TRBV7-3, the J gene TRBJ2-5, with unresolved D. V was shortened by 2 bases and J by 5 bases, with 9 bases between the two germline ends. Germline assignment: CDR1 SGHTA and CDR2 FQGTGA. The CDR3 has 13 residues. CDR3 region: CASSLSSAETQYF. The CDR3 DNA reads TGTGCCAGCAGCTTATCGAGCGCGGAGACCCAGTACTTC.

The chain employs TRBV27 and TRBJ2-2; possibly TRBD2 for D (6 bases). CDR3 size: 17 residues. Germline CDR1 MNHEY, CDR2 SMNVEV (reference sequence). Trimming removed 5 bases from V and 6 bases from J, with 22 bases in between. The CDR3 DNA reads as TGTGCCAGCAGTCCCCAGTGGGGGAGGACCCTCGCCGGGGAGCTGTTTTTT. This codes for CASSPQWGRTLAGELFF.

This clone was detected only a few times. The genes are TRBV29-1 and TRBJ2-7; TRBD2 is a possible D gene (5 bases). Trimming stripped 3 bases from V and 6 bases from J, with 9 bases between. The germline CDR1 and CDR2 sequences are SQVTM and ANQGSEA. The CDR3 spans 11 residues. As DNA, the CDR3 is TGCAGCGTTGACGGCGGGCGCGAGCAGTACTTC. Its protein is CSVDGGREQYF.

This clone was found a few times. J is TRBJ1-4 and V is TRBV6-5; D possibly corresponds to TRBD1 (6 bases). Germline V gives CDR1 MNHEY, CDR2 SVGAGI. The CDR3 runs 14 residues. V lost 5 bases to trimming and J lost 7 bases, with 14 bases between them. The CDR3 DNA reads as TGTGCCAGCAGTGAAGGGGGAACCCGTGAAAAACTGTTTTTT. Encoded protein: CASSEGGTREKLFF.

The chain carries TRBV10-1 and TRBJ2-3; D ambiguous. Germline values: CDR1 WNHNN, CDR2 SYGVQD (reference sequence). Between the trimmed V and J ends, which lost 3 bases and 0 bases, there was a span of 7 bases. This CDR3 region has 14 residues. The CDR3 sequence: CASSDLTSTDTQYF. The DNA for the CDR3 is TGCGCCAGCAGTGACCTGACAAGCACAGATACGCAGTATTTT.

The rearrangement uses TRBV27 and TRBJ1-1, with 10 bases fitting TRBD1. After removal of 6 bases from V and 1 base from J, the junction contained 5 bases not matched to a gene. There are 15 residues in the CDR3. In germline, CDR1 is MNHEY, CDR2 SMNVEV (reference sequence). This CDR3 is CASRRQGAGNTEAFF. DNA for the CDR3: TGTGCCAGCAGGAGACAGGGGGCAGGGAACACTGAAGCTTTCTTT.

V and J are TRBV6-5 and TRBJ2-4, with TRBD1 matching 7 bases. With V trimmed by 2 bases and J by 0 bases, 4 bases remained unmatched. Germline loops: CDR1 MNHEY, CDR2 SVGAGI. CDR3 length equals 16 residues. This chain's CDR3 is CASSYGQGEAKNIQYF. In DNA form, the CDR3 reads TGTGCCAGCAGTTACGGTCAGGGGGAAGCCAAAAACATTCAGTACTTC.

The rearrangement uses TRBV7-2 and TRBJ2-3, with TRBD2 identical over 8 bases. With V trimmed by 2 bases and J by 0 bases, 7 bases remained unmatched. The germline V gene encodes CDR1 SGHTA and CDR2 FQGNSA. The CDR3 length is 17 residues. The CDR3 loop reads CASSLNGGALSTDTQYF. In DNA, the CDR3 is TGTGCCAGCAGCTTAAACGGGGGGGCCCTCAGCACAGATACGCAGTATTTT.

This clone was counted once. V gene TRBV5-1 combines with J gene TRBJ2-5, with 7 bases identical to TRBD2. This CDR3 is built from 15 residues. Germline assignment: CDR1 SGHRS and CDR2 YFSETQ. With V trimmed by 0 bases and J by 5 bases, 7 bases remained unmatched. In DNA form, the CDR3 reads TGCGCCAGCAGCTTGGAGGGCGGGGGTTTTGAGACCCAGTACTTC. Translating gives CASSLEGGGFETQYF.